This TCR beta chain was observed in a study of a mutant IDH1 vaccine in newly diagnosed glioma. Sequenced by immunoSEQ multiplex PCR; TCRdb stores in-frame clones only, minus some. Of 59,000 or so clones in the sample, approximately 92% were seen once. This clone was counted a single time. The CDR3 runs 13 residues. Trimming removed 6 bases at V and 4 bases at J, with 10 bases between. Germline V gene sequence: CDR1 LNHDA, CDR2 SQIVND (reference sequence). Sample time point: baseline, week 1 (first vaccination visit). Indicated treatment: pre-vaccination baseline after standard-of-care therapy. Donors' newly diagnosed IDH1-mutant WHO grade 3 or 4 astrocytomas lacked nuclear ATRX.

The chain joins TRBV19 to TRBJ1-5; D perhaps matches TRBD1 (5 bases). This clonotype was obtained from a man over 45 with glioma. The material was PBMCs, obtained from a glioma patient treated with radiotherapy, temozolomide or both. The CDR3 DNA reads as TGTGCCAGTAGACACGACAGAAATCAGCCCCAGCATTTT. It yields the protein CASRHDRNQPQHF.